The 25 T cell receptor beta chains reported below all come from one sample, sequenced in a study of T cell responses to AZD1222 COVID-19 vaccine. Assay: immunoSEQ multiplex PCR; the TCRdb copy retains only in-frame clones and omits some. The sample lists roughly 180,000 clones; 94% were seen once. Sample: peripheral blood, taken on day 0 of AZD1222 vaccination. The receptors stem from an adult in good health.

This clone was seen once. V is TRBV18 and J is TRBJ1-2; TRBD1 might be the D (5 bases). This CDR3 is built from 13 residues. Germline CDR1 KGHSH, CDR2 LQKENI. With 2 bases removed from V and 8 bases from J, the gap between germline ends came to 12 bases. CDR3 DNA: TGTGCCAGCTCACCAATGGGGGAGTTAGGCTACACCTTC. Translated, it gives CASSPMGELGYTF.

The chain joins TRBV11-2 to TRBJ2-1, with TRBD2 matching 10 bases. Germline loops: CDR1 SGHAT, CDR2 FQNNGV. Germline trimming cut 3 bases from V and 9 bases from J; bases unmatched to any gene: 8. This CDR3 spans 15 amino acids. CDR3 DNA: TGTGCCAGCAGCTTTAAGGCTAGCGGGAGTTTTGAGCAGTTCTTC. Its protein is CASSFKASGSFEQFF.

This chain joins TRBV10-1 and TRBJ2-1, with a weak D call TRBD2 (6 bases). The CDR3 has 14 amino acids. V shed 4 bases and J shed 8 bases, with 15 bases lying between them. Germline assignment: CDR1 WNHNN and CDR2 SYGVQD (reference sequence). CDR3 residues: CASSAEREIDEQFF. In DNA, the CDR3 is TGCGCCAGCAGTGCCGAACGGGAGATCGATGAGCAGTTCTTC.

CDR3 protein: CASIQAVSWNTEAFF. In nucleotides, the CDR3 is TGTGCCAGCATTCAGGCCGTTAGCTGGAACACTGAAGCTTTCTTT. The chain uses TRBV2 and TRBJ1-1; D is ambiguous. Deletions cut 7 bases from V and 1 base from J, with 16 bases between. In germline, CDR1 is SNHLY, CDR2 FYNNEI. The CDR3 contains 15 residues. The entire variable domain, with the rest obtained from reference TRBV2 and TRBJ1-1, is as follows: EPEVTQTPSHQVTQMGQEVILRCVPISNHLYFYWYRQILGQKVEFLVSFYNNEISEKSEIFDDQFSVERPDGSNFTLKIRSTKLEDSAMYFCASIQAVSWNTEAFFGQGTRLTVV.

In its sample, this clone was seen a few times. The rearrangement joins TRBV19 to TRBJ1-1; perhaps TRBD1 as D (6 bases). The germline gives CDR1 LNHDA, CDR2 SQIVND (reference sequence). This CDR3 has 14 residues. Trimming cost V 5 bases and J 4 bases, with 14 bases left between them. The CDR3 DNA reads as TGTGCCAGTAGTTCTCCAGGGGAGAGCACTGAAGCTTTCTTT. Its translation: CASSSPGESTEAFF.

V gene TRBV7-8 combines with J gene TRBJ1-5; D uncertain. CDR1 is SGHVS and CDR2 is FQNEAQ in the germline V gene. V was trimmed by 8 bases and J by 4 bases, leaving 6 bases between them. The CDR3 extends over 11 amino acids. The CDR3 here is CASGRNQPQHF. CDR3 in DNA: TGTGCCAGCGGCAGAAATCAGCCCCAGCATTTT.

This clone came up once. The genes are TRBV19 and TRBJ2-6; perhaps TRBD1 as D (5 bases). The length of the CDR3 is 15 residues. Trimming took off 4 bases at V and 2 bases at J, with 9 bases between the two ends. Germline V gene sequence: CDR1 LNHDA, CDR2 SQIVND (reference sequence). CDR3 DNA sequence: TGTGCCAGTAGTACTTCAGGGCCTGGGGCCAACGTCCTGACTTTC. Its protein product is CASSTSGPGANVLTF.

The rearrangement joins TRBV24-1 to TRBJ1-2; D gene unclear. Trimming cost V 3 bases and J 4 bases, with 11 bases left between them. The CDR3 is made up of 14 amino acids. CDR1 and CDR2 (germline): KGHDR, SFDVKD. The CDR3 bases are TGTGCCACCAGTGATGATGCACGGGGCTATGGCTACACCTTC. Amino acids: CATSDDARGYGYTF.

CDR3 residues: CASAPGGEGEKLFF. CDR3 nucleotide sequence: TGTGCTAGTGCCCCGGGTGGGGAAGGTGAAAAACTGTTTTTT. The chain links TRBV12-5 to TRBJ1-4; no clear D gene. Trimming removed 7 bases at V and 7 bases at J, with 16 bases between. This CDR3 comprises 14 residues. Germline V gene sequence: CDR1 LGHNT, CDR2 FRNRAP. The variable domain in full, with the rest retrieved from reference TRBV12-5 and TRBJ1-4, is DARVTQTPRHKVTEMGQEVTMRCQPILGHNTVFWYRQTMMQGLELLAYFRNRAPLDDSGMPKDRFSAEMPDATLATLKIQPSEPRDSAVYFCASAPGGEGEKLFFGSGTQLSVL.

The chain uses TRBV5-1 and TRBJ1-5; 7 nucleotides match TRBD1. Germline values: CDR1 SGHRS, CDR2 YFSETQ. The CDR3 has 15 amino acids. The V and J ends lost 0 bases and 4 bases, in that order; junction bases with no gene match: 4. This chain's CDR3 is CASSLEGGRNQPQHF. CDR3 in DNA: TGCGCCAGCAGCTTGGAAGGGGGCCGGAATCAGCCCCAGCATTTT.

V and J are TRBV28 and TRBJ1-5; D gene ambiguous. The V gene lost 2 bases and the J gene lost 2 bases, with 4 bases spanning the gap. CDR3 size: 13 residues. Germline V gene sequence: CDR1 MDHEN, CDR2 SYDVKM. The CDR3 DNA follows: TGTGCCAGCAGTTTAATGGGCAATCAGCCCCAGCATTTT. Its protein is CASSLMGNQPQHF.

J is TRBJ1-1 and V is TRBV6-5; the D is unclear. The CDR3 covers 13 residues. Germline lookup yields CDR1 MNHEY and CDR2 SVGAGI. The V end lost 3 bases, the J end lost 6 bases, and 11 bases lay between the germline ends. The CDR3 coding sequence is TGTGCCAGCAGTTATTTCCGGGATTCTGAAGCTTTCTTT. This translates into CASSYFRDSEAFF.

The chain employs TRBV13 and TRBJ2-1; TRBD2 is a possible D gene (6 bases). V lost 5 bases and J lost 7, with 18 bases in between. Germline CDR1 reads PRHDT; CDR2 reads FYEKMQ (reference sequence). There are 15 residues in the CDR3. In nucleotides, the CDR3 is TGTGCCAGCAGCCCCGGGGGTTACCCCATTAATGAGCAGTTCTTC. This encodes CASSPGGYPINEQFF.

This clone was seen a single time. The chain recombines TRBV7-2 with TRBJ2-2; 7 bases are shared with TRBD2. The CDR3 extends over 16 amino acids. CDR1 is SGHTA and CDR2 is FQGNSA in the germline V gene. V lost 5 bases and J lost 4; bases outside the gene matches: 10. For the CDR3, the DNA is TGTGCCAGCAGCCTTTCTTCTAGCGGTAGCACCGGGGAGCTGTTTTTT. Protein product: CASSLSSSGSTGELFF. Supplemented by reference TRBV7-2 and TRBJ2-2, the full variable domain reads GAGVSQSPSNKVTEKGKDVELRCDPISGHTALYWYRQSLGQGLEFLIYFQGNSAPDKSGLPSDRFSAERTGGSVSTLTIQRTQQEDSAVYLCASSLSSSGSTGELFFGEGSRLTVL.

CDR3 bases: TGTGCCAGCAGCCAACTCGGGACGACTGAAGCTTTCTTT. Its protein product is CASSQLGTTEAFF. The genes are TRBV3-1 (or the pseudogene TRBV3-2) and TRBJ1-1; tentatively, D is TRBD1 (5 bases). Looked up from germline, CDR1 is LGHDT and CDR2 is YNNKEL (reference sequence). The ends were cut back, 2 bases at V and 5 bases at J, with 9 bases in the middle. This CDR3 region has 13 residues.

The gene calls are TRBV4-2 and TRBJ2-1; 11 nucleotides line up with TRBD2. This CDR3 contains 16 residues. The V segment lost 5 bases and the J segment 4 bases; nucleotides outside the gene matches: 7. Germline CDR1 is LGHNA and CDR2 is YNFKEQ. CDR3 nucleotides: TGTGCCAGCAGCGCGGAGCTAGCGGGGGGATACAATGAGCAGTTCTTC. It is translated as CASSAELAGGYNEQFF.

The J gene is TRBJ1-3, the V gene TRBV19, with TRBD1 matching over 10 bases. The trim removed 11 bases at V and 7 bases at J, leaving 14 bases unmatched. This CDR3 has 15 amino acids. The germline V gene has CDR1 LNHDA and CDR2 SQIVND (reference sequence). CDR3: CASRGPGQGSNTIYF. The CDR3 DNA follows: TGTGCCTCCCGGGGTCCGGGACAGGGGTCGAACACCATATATTTT.

The chain uses TRBV5-4 and TRBJ1-6; D not certain. Germline V gives CDR1 SGHNT, CDR2 YYREEE (reference sequence). The V end lost 6 bases, the J end lost 7 bases, and 11 bases lay between the germline ends. This CDR3 contains 13 residues. The chain's CDR3 is CASKGRSNSPLHF. In DNA, the CDR3 is TGTGCCAGCAAAGGCAGGAGCAATTCACCCCTCCACTTT.

This chain uses TRBV30 with TRBJ1-2; D possibly corresponds to TRBD1 (6 bases). CDR3 length: 14 residues. Trimming took off 3 bases at V and 4 bases at J, with 15 bases between the two ends. Germline V gene lookup returns CDR1 GTSNPN and CDR2 SVGIG (reference sequence). CDR3 protein: CAWRHTGFGYGYTF. In nucleotides, the CDR3 is TGTGCCTGGAGACACACAGGGTTCGGCTATGGCTACACCTTC.

V is TRBV2 and J is TRBJ1-1; D might be TRBD1 (5 bases). V was cut by 7 bases and J by 7 bases, with 19 bases left in between. The CDR3 contains 14 residues. The V gene's germline CDR1 is SNHLY and CDR2 FYNNEI. The CDR3 loop reads CASIQGGTVLEAFF. CDR3 DNA sequence: TGTGCCAGCATCCAAGGAGGGACGGTGCTTGAAGCTTTCTTT.

The CDR3 DNA follows: TGCGCCAGCAGCTTGGAGGGGGCAGGGAAGAATCAGCCCCAGCATTTT. Translation: CASSLEGAGKNQPQHF. V usage is TRBV5-1 and J usage is TRBJ1-5; TRBD1 matches at 7 bases. Germline CDR1 SGHRS, CDR2 YFSETQ. CDR3 length equals 16 residues. V lost 0 bases and J lost 4; bases outside the gene matches: 7. Drawing the rest from reference TRBV5-1 and TRBJ1-5, the complete variable domain is KAGVTQTPRYLIKTRGQQVTLSCSPISGHRSVSWYQQTPGQGLQFLFEYFSETQRNKGNFPGRFSGRQFSNSRSEMNVSTLELGDSALYLCASSLEGAGKNQPQHFGDGTRLSIL.

The chain has TRBV28 and TRBJ1-5, with D perhaps TRBD1 (6 bases). Germline CDR1 is MDHEN and CDR2 is SYDVKM. The CDR3 loop spans 14 amino acids. V lost 5 bases to trimming and J lost 5 bases, with 13 bases between them. The CDR3 nucleotides read TGTGCCAGCAGTCAATACAGGGCCGATCAGCCCCAGCATTTT. This encodes CASSQYRADQPQHF.

Details on this clone: Other DNA variants within this sample encode the same CDR3. This sequence joins TRBV27 and TRBJ2-2; D uncertain. The ends were cut back, 3 bases at V and 4 bases at J, with 6 bases in the middle. This CDR3 comprises 13 residues. Germline lookup yields CDR1 MNHEY and CDR2 SMNVEV (reference sequence). The chain's CDR3 is CASSLYGTGELFF. The CDR3 nucleotides read TGTGCCAGCAGTTTGTATGGCACCGGGGAGCTGTTTTTT.

This chain uses TRBV6-5 with TRBJ2-1, with TRBD2 identical over 12 bases. The germline V gene has CDR1 MNHEY and CDR2 SVGAGI. The CDR3 length is 16 residues. The J segment lost 5 bases and the V segment lost 0 bases, leaving 2 bases of the junction unmatched. As DNA, the CDR3 is TGTGCCAGCAGTTACTCACTAGCGGGAGGAGACAATGAGCAGTTCTTC. Amino acids: CASSYSLAGGDNEQFF.

This clone came up a few times. The chain joins TRBV7-9 to TRBJ1-4; 7 nucleotides line up with TRBD1. Germline assignment: CDR1 SEHNR and CDR2 FQNEAQ (reference sequence). This CDR3 comprises 15 residues. Trimming removed 5 bases from V and 4 bases from J; junction bases left unmatched: 7. CDR3 sequence reads: CASSTLTGVNEKLFF. CDR3 DNA sequence: TGTGCCAGCAGCACCCTTACAGGGGTTAATGAAAAACTGTTTTTT.